These 32 T cell receptor beta chains originate from one sample sequenced in a study of siplizumab effects on memory and regulatory T cells. Sequencing used immunoSEQ multiplex PCR; TCRdb keeps in-frame clones, though not all of them. Among about 100,000 clones listed, more than 90% were seen once. The sample comprised CD4+ T cells sorted from blood. Receptors were obtained from a human donor in good health.

The chain joins TRBV2 to TRBJ2-2; 10 bases are a match to TRBD1. This CDR3 contains 18 residues. V gave up 6 bases and J gave up 0 bases; unmatched junction bases: 10. Germline V gene sequence: CDR1 SNHLY, CDR2 FYNNEI. The DNA for the CDR3 is TGTGCCAGCAGCGCGGCACCGGGACAGGGGACGAACACCGGGGAGCTGTTTTTT. Its translation: CASSAAPGQGTNTGELFF.

The rearrangement links TRBV7-9 to TRBJ2-7; 7 bases fit TRBD1. V trimming: 6 bases; J trimming: 5 bases; junction bases outside the gene matches: 7. This CDR3 comprises 13 residues. Germline values: CDR1 SEHNR, CDR2 FQNEAQ (reference sequence). The CDR3: CASRYRGRHEQYF. Written as DNA, the CDR3 is TGTGCCAGCAGGTACAGGGGTCGGCACGAGCAGTACTTC.

The chain combines TRBV11-2 with TRBJ1-2, with 9 positions matching TRBD1. From germline, CDR1 is SGHAT and CDR2 FQNNGV. The CDR3 totals 15 residues. With 4 bases clipped from V and 6 bases from J, the junction kept 9 bases outside the gene matches. For the CDR3, the DNA is TGTGCCAGCAGCTCACACAGGGGGCGCAGGAATGGCTACACCTTC. Translation gives CASSSHRGRRNGYTF.

This sequence joins TRBV9 and TRBJ2-5; D gene ambiguous. The length of the CDR3 is 15 residues. Deletions cut 1 base from V and 0 bases from J, with 10 bases between. Germline V gives CDR1 SGDLS, CDR2 YYNGEE. CDR3 sequence reads: CASSVSLGNQETQYF. As DNA, the CDR3 is TGTGCCAGCAGCGTAAGCCTCGGCAACCAAGAGACCCAGTACTTC.

The count of this clone is one. V is TRBV5-1 and J is TRBJ2-1, with 8 nucleotides matching TRBD1. The CDR3 runs 14 residues. The V gene end was trimmed by 4 bases and the J gene end by 5 bases; junction bases not matched to a gene: 5. Germline CDR1 and CDR2: SGHRS and YFSETQ. CDR3 sequence reads: CASSPGTGNNEQFF. In DNA form, the CDR3 reads TGCGCCAGCAGCCCCGGGACAGGAAACAATGAGCAGTTCTTC. The full variable domain, with the rest looked up from reference TRBV5-1 and TRBJ2-1, is KAGVTQTPRYLIKTRGQQVTLSCSPISGHRSVSWYQQTPGQGLQFLFEYFSETQRNKGNFPGRFSGRQFSNSRSEMNVSTLELGDSALYLCASSPGTGNNEQFFGPGTRLTVL.

On this clone itself: Additional DNA sequences in this sample encode the identical CDR3. This CDR3 is CASSWGVFLLAGGPRTGELFF. CDR3 sequence (DNA): TGCGCCAGCAGCTGGGGAGTCTTCCTGCTAGCGGGGGGGCCTCGGACCGGGGAGCTGTTTTTT. The V call is TRBV5-1, the J call TRBJ2-2, with 12 positions matching TRBD2. This CDR3 spans 21 amino acids. V shed 3 bases and J 5 bases; nucleotides not matched to a gene: 20. Germline CDR1 is SGHRS and CDR2 is YFSETQ.

The J gene is TRBJ1-5, the V gene TRBV5-1; tentative D call: TRBD1 (5 bases). Germline loops: CDR1 SGHRS, CDR2 YFSETQ. CDR3 length: 13 residues. Trimming took 5 bases from V and 3 from J, leaving 9 bases between them. The CDR3 DNA follows: TGCGCCAGCAGTGAGGGGCCCAATCAGCCCCAGCATTTT. It encodes CASSEGPNQPQHF.

This clone was observed once. This chain joins TRBV7-6 and TRBJ2-5; D is perhaps TRBD1 (6 bases). Germline V gene lookup returns CDR1 SGHVS and CDR2 FNYEAQ. The CDR3 extends over 13 amino acids. Trimming pared 2 bases from V and 6 bases from J, leaving 10 bases between. In nucleotides, the CDR3 is TGTGCCAGCAGCTTACCAGGGGTGAAGACCCAGTACTTC. Its translation is CASSLPGVKTQYF.

The chain employs TRBV28 and TRBJ1-5, with TRBD1 matching 8 bases. Germline loops: CDR1 MDHEN, CDR2 SYDVKM. This CDR3 has 17 residues. Trimming at V came to 5 bases and at J to 1 base, leaving 10 bases not matched to a gene. CDR3 bases: TGTGCCAGCAGTGAGAACCTCAGGGGGCGAAGCAATCAGCCCCAGCATTTT. This translates into CASSENLRGRSNQPQHF. The full variable domain, its missing parts supplied by reference TRBV28 and TRBJ1-5, is DVKVTQSSRYLVKRTGEKVFLECVQDMDHENMFWYRQDPGLGLRLIYFSYDVKMKEKGDIPEGYSVSREKKERFSLILESASTNQTSMYLCASSENLRGRSNQPQHFGDGTRLSIL.

The CDR3 bases are TGCGCCAGCAGCCAAGATGAAAATCAGCCCCAGCATTTT. It is translated as CASSQDENQPQHF. The rearrangement joins TRBV4-3 to TRBJ1-5; D not resolved. V was pared by 0 bases and J by 4 bases, with 4 bases between. In germline, CDR1 is LGHNA, CDR2 YSLEER. The CDR3 length is 13 residues.

The rearrangement links TRBV7-8 to TRBJ2-7, with D possibly matching TRBD1 (6 bases). There are 15 residues in the CDR3. The V gene lost 6 bases and the J gene lost 3 bases, with 18 bases spanning the gap. Germline CDR1 and CDR2: SGHVS and FQNEAQ. For the CDR3, the DNA is TGTGCCAGCAGGATAGACCGGGACATAAGCTACGAGCAGTACTTC. Its translation: CASRIDRDISYEQYF.

This clone was picked up one time. The J gene is TRBJ1-2, the V gene TRBV5-1; TRBD1 aligns across 9 bases. The CDR3 extends over 15 amino acids. Unmatched junction bases numbered 6, after V lost 4 bases and J lost 2 bases. Germline lookup yields CDR1 SGHRS and CDR2 YFSETQ. The DNA of the CDR3 is TGCGCCAGCAGCCAAACAGGGGGCGCAAACTATGGCTACACCTTC. Translating gives CASSQTGGANYGYTF.

The chain is built from TRBV4-1 and TRBJ2-3; a weak D match, TRBD1 (5 bases). The V end was cut by 8 bases, the J end by 5 bases, with 17 bases between. This CDR3 spans 14 amino acids. The germline V gene encodes CDR1 MGHRA and CDR2 YSYEKL. In DNA form, the CDR3 reads TGCGCCAGCCATGCAGCTCTCCAGGGAGATACGCAGTATTTT. The encoded protein is CASHAALQGDTQYF.

The V and J genes are TRBV7-3 and TRBJ1-2; the D gene is possibly TRBD1 (6 bases). V was cut by 4 bases and J by 4 bases, with 13 bases left in between. The CDR3 is 14 residues long. CDR1 is SGHTA, CDR2 FQGTGA, per germline. CDR3 sequence (DNA): TGTGCCAGCAGCTCCGACCCAGGGGCCTATGGCTACACCTTC. Its translation is CASSSDPGAYGYTF.

This chain links TRBV11-1 with TRBJ2-1, with 7 nucleotides matching TRBD2. The germline V gene encodes CDR1 SGHAT and CDR2 FQDESV (reference sequence). The CDR3 runs to 16 residues. After removal of 0 bases from V and 1 base from J, the junction contained 3 bases not matched to a gene. The CDR3 spells CASSLALAVSYNEQFF. The CDR3 DNA reads as TGTGCCAGCAGCTTAGCGCTAGCGGTTTCCTACAATGAGCAGTTCTTC.

The chain links TRBV6-5 to TRBJ2-7; no clear D. There are 13 residues in the CDR3. CDR1 MNHEY and CDR2 SVGAGI come from the germline V gene. V was cut by 4 bases and J by 7 bases, with 14 bases left in between. This chain's CDR3 is CASSSAPFGEQYF. CDR3 DNA: TGTGCCAGCAGTTCCGCGCCCTTTGGAGAGCAGTACTTC.

The chain employs TRBV19 and TRBJ2-1; no reliable D call. Germline CDR1 is LNHDA and CDR2 is SQIVND (reference sequence). CDR3 length: 13 residues. Deletions cut 6 bases from V and 0 bases from J, with 6 bases between. The CDR3 region is CASRISSYNEQFF. CDR3 nucleotides: TGTGCCAGTAGGATTAGCTCCTACAATGAGCAGTTCTTC.

This clone was found once. The chain employs TRBV15 and TRBJ2-2, with 8 bases lining up with TRBD2. V lost 0 bases and J lost 4; bases outside the gene matches: 1. The CDR3 loop spans 15 amino acids. Germline V lookup: CDR1 LNHNV, CDR2 YYDKDF (reference sequence). As DNA, the CDR3 is TGTGCCACCAGCAGAGAAACTAGCGGCACCGGGGAGCTGTTTTTT. Translation: CATSRETSGTGELFF. The whole variable domain, remainder taken from reference TRBV15 and TRBJ2-2, is DAMVIQNPRYQVTQFGKPVTLSCSQTLNHNVMYWYQQKSSQAPKLLFHYYDKDFNNEADTPDNFQSRRPNTSFCFLDIRSPGLGDTAMYLCATSRETSGTGELFFGEGSRLTVL.

The chain couples TRBV28 to TRBJ1-1; D possibly corresponds to TRBD1 (6 bases). Germline values: CDR1 MDHEN, CDR2 SYDVKM. The CDR3 covers 14 residues. Between the trimmed V and J ends, which lost 7 bases and 2 bases, there was a span of 14 bases. The CDR3 spells CASTAIQGNTEAFF. DNA for the CDR3: TGTGCCAGCACCGCGATACAGGGAAACACTGAAGCTTTCTTT.

The V and J genes are TRBV7-8 and TRBJ2-7; unclear D gene. The germline V and J ends were trimmed by 3 bases and 0 bases, with 9 bases remaining between them. Germline V CDR1 and CDR2: SGHVS, FQNEAQ. The CDR3 totals 14 residues. CDR3: CASSFMRSSYEQYF. The CDR3 coding sequence is TGTGCCAGCAGCTTTATGAGGAGCTCCTACGAGCAGTACTTC.

The CDR3 protein is CASSYRDYPTGELFF. Written as DNA, the CDR3 is TGTGCCAGCAGTTACCGGGACTACCCCACCGGGGAGCTGTTTTTT. The V gene is TRBV6-5, the J gene TRBJ2-2; TRBD2 matches at 7 bases. The V gene end was trimmed by 2 bases and the J gene end by 4 bases; junction bases not matched to a gene: 4. The germline V gene has CDR1 MNHEY and CDR2 SVGAGI. The CDR3 has 15 amino acids.

The V gene is TRBV4-2, the J gene TRBJ2-4; 7 bases are a match to TRBD2. Trimming at V came to 1 base and at J to 3 bases, leaving 6 bases not matched to a gene. Looked up from germline, CDR1 is LGHNA and CDR2 is YNFKEQ. The CDR3 has 16 residues. The CDR3 nucleotides are TGTGCCAGCAGCCAAGCGTCGGGGGGTAGCAAAAACATTCAGTACTTC. Amino acid sequence: CASSQASGGSKNIQYF.

This clone was counted only a few times. This chain links TRBV28 with TRBJ1-1; 10 nucleotides align to TRBD1. Germline V gene sequence: CDR1 MDHEN, CDR2 SYDVKM. The J segment lost 4 bases and the V segment lost 5 bases, leaving 13 bases of the junction unmatched. CDR3 length: 17 residues. CDR3 nucleotide sequence: TGTGCCAGCAGTCCTATTCGGGACAGGGGACTCATCACTGAAGCTTTCTTT. Its translation: CASSPIRDRGLITEAFF.

The V call is TRBV4-1, the J call TRBJ1-5; weak D call: TRBD1 (5 bases). Trimming shortened V by 2 bases and J by 1 base, and 9 bases separated the two germline ends. The CDR3 length is 15 residues. CDR1 and CDR2 from the germline V gene are MGHRA and YSYEKL. The CDR3 here is CASSQTGLSNQPQHF. CDR3 bases: TGCGCCAGCAGCCAAACAGGTTTAAGCAATCAGCCCCAGCATTTT.

The chain recombines TRBV11-3 with TRBJ2-7, with 7 positions matching TRBD2. CDR1 is SGHNT and CDR2 is YENEEA in the germline V gene. The CDR3 sequence is 14 residues long. V was pared by 1 base and J by 0 bases, with 0 bases of the junction left unmatched. The CDR3 nucleotides are TGTGCCAGCAGCTTAGGCGGGGGCTCCTACGAGCAGTACTTC. It translates to CASSLGGGSYEQYF.

The rearrangement links TRBV7-7 to TRBJ2-5; no reliable D call. V lost 4 bases, J lost 7 bases, and 13 bases lay in between. The CDR3 runs to 13 residues. Germline V gives CDR1 SSHAT, CDR2 FNYEAQ (reference sequence). This CDR3 reads CASSSGELGTQYF. The CDR3 DNA reads TGTGCCAGCAGCTCAGGCGAACTTGGGACCCAGTACTTC. The variable domain in full, completed from reference TRBV7-7 and TRBJ2-5, reads GAGVSQSPRYKVTKRGQDVTLRCDPISSHATLYWYQQALGQGPEFLTYFNYEAQPDKSGLPSDRFSAERPEGSISTLTIQRTEQRDSAMYRCASSSGELGTQYFGPGTRLLVL.

The rearrangement links TRBV7-6 to TRBJ1-1; TRBD1 is a possible D gene (5 bases). This CDR3 region has 15 residues. V gave up 0 bases and J gave up 1 base, with 9 bases separating them. Germline V gives CDR1 SGHVS, CDR2 FNYEAQ. This chain's CDR3 is CASSLAGLQNTEAFF. DNA of the CDR3: TGTGCCAGCAGCTTAGCGGGGCTTCAGAACACTGAAGCTTTCTTT.

This chain uses TRBV6-1 with TRBJ1-2; D uncertain. Between the trimmed V and J ends, which lost 1 base and 7 bases, there was a span of 16 bases. In germline, CDR1 is MNHNS, CDR2 SASEGT. This CDR3 is built from 15 residues. CDR3 protein: CASSEDRAEWAGYTF. The CDR3 DNA follows: TGTGCCAGCAGTGAAGATAGGGCAGAGTGGGCTGGCTACACCTTC.

This rearrangement joins TRBV7-9 to TRBJ1-4, with D hard to call. The ends were cut back, 2 bases at V and 7 bases at J, with 11 bases in the middle. The CDR3 runs to 14 residues. Germline V gene lookup returns CDR1 SEHNR and CDR2 FQNEAQ (reference sequence). The CDR3 nucleotides are TGTGCCAGCAGCTTAACTATTCTTGGTGAAAAACTGTTTTTT. This gives the protein CASSLTILGEKLFF.

This chain uses TRBV6-5 with TRBJ2-5; 13 bases are shared with TRBD2. V gave up 1 base and J gave up 3 bases; unmatched junction bases: 2. CDR1 and CDR2 (germline): MNHEY, SVGAGI. The CDR3 consists of 16 residues. The CDR3 DNA follows: TGTGCCAGCAGTTACTTGACTAGCGGGGGGAAAGAGACCCAGTACTTC. It yields the protein CASSYLTSGGKETQYF.

This rearrangement joins TRBV5-4 to TRBJ2-7, with 12 bases fitting TRBD2. V trimming: 1 base; J trimming: 0 bases; junction bases outside the gene matches: 5. Germline CDR1 and CDR2: SGHNT and YYREEE (reference sequence). The CDR3 extends over 17 amino acids. CDR3 DNA sequence: TGTGCCAGCAGCTTGCGACTAGCGGGGGCCCTCTCCTACGAGCAGTACTTC. Its translation: CASSLRLAGALSYEQYF.

V usage is TRBV27 and J usage is TRBJ2-1; 9 bases align to TRBD2. V dropped 1 base and J dropped 2; count of bases not matched to a gene: 3. CDR1 MNHEY and CDR2 SMNVEV come from the germline V gene (reference sequence). The CDR3 has 16 amino acids. Here the CDR3 reads CASSLLGGGAYNEQFF. The CDR3 nucleotides are TGTGCCAGCAGTTTATTGGGCGGGGGGGCCTACAATGAGCAGTTCTTC.